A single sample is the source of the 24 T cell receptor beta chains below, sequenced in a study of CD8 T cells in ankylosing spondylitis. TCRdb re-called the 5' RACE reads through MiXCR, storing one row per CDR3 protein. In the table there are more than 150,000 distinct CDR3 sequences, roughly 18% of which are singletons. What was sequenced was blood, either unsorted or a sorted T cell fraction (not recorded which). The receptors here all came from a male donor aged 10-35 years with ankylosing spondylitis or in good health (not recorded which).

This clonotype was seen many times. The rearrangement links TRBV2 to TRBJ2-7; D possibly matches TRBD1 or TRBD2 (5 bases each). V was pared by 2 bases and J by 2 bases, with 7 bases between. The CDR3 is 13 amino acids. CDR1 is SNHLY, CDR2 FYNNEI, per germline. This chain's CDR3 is CASSEWGTYEQYV. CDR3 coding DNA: TGTGCCAGCAGTGAATGGGGGACCTACGAGCAGTACGTC.

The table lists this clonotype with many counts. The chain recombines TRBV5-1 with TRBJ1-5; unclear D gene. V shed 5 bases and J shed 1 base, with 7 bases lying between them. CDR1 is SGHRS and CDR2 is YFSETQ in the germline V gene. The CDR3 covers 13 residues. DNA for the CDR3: TGCGCCAGCAGATCAGGCAGCAATCAGCCCCAGCATTTT. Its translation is CASRSGSNQPQHF. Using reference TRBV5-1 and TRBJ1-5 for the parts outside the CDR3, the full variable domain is KAGVTQTPRYLIKTRGQQVTLSCSPISGHRSVSWYQQTPGQGLQFLFEYFSETQRNKGNFPGRFSGRQFSNSRSEMNVSTLELGDSALYLCASRSGSNQPQHFGDGTRLSIL.

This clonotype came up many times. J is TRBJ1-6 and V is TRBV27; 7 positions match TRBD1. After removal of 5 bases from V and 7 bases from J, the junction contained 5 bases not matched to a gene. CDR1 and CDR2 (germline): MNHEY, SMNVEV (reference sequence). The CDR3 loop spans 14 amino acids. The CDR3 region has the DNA TGTGCCAGCAGTCCGATGACAGGGAATTCACCCCTCCACTTT. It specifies CASSPMTGNSPLHF.

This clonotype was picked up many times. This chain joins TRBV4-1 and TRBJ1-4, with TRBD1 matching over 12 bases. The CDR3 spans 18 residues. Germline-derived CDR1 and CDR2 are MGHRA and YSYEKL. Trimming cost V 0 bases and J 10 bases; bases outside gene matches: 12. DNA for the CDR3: TGCGCCAGCAGCCAAGATTGGGACAGGGGGCGATCCCCCCGAAAACTGTTTTTT. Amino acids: CASSQDWDRGRSPRKLFF.

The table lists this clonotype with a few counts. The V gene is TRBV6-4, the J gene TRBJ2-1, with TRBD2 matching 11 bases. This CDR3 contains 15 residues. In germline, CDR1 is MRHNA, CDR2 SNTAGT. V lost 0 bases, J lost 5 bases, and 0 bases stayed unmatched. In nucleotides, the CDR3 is TGTGCCAGCAGTGACTCGACTAGCGGGAACAATGAGCAGTTCTTC. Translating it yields CASSDSTSGNNEQFF.

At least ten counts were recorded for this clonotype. The CDR3 sequence: CATGAQGATGELFF. The CDR3 DNA reads TGTGCCACCGGAGCCCAGGGGGCAACCGGGGAGCTGTTTTTT. The rearrangement links TRBV6-1 to TRBJ2-2; TRBD1 matches 8 bases. Germline loops: CDR1 MNHNS, CDR2 SASEGT. The CDR3 is made up of 14 amino acids. Trimming cost V 10 bases and J 5 bases; bases outside gene matches: 9.

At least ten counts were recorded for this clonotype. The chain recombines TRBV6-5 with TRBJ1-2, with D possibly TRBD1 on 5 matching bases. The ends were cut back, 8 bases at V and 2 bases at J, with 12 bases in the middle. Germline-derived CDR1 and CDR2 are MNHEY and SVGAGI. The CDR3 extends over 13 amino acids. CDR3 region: CASLGAPNYGYTF. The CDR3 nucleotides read TGTGCCAGCCTTGGGGCCCCAAACTATGGCTACACCTTC.

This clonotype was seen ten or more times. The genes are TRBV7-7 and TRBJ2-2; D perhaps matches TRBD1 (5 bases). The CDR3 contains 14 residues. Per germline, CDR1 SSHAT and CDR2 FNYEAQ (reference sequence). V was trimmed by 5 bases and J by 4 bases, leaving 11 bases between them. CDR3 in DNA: TGTGCCAGCAGCATACAGGCTGCCACCGGGGAGCTGTTTTTT. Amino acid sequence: CASSIQAATGELFF. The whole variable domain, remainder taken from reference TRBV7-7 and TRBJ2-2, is GAGVSQSPRYKVTKRGQDVTLRCDPISSHATLYWYQQALGQGPEFLTYFNYEAQPDKSGLPSDRFSAERPEGSISTLTIQRTEQRDSAMYRCASSIQAATGELFFGEGSRLTVL.

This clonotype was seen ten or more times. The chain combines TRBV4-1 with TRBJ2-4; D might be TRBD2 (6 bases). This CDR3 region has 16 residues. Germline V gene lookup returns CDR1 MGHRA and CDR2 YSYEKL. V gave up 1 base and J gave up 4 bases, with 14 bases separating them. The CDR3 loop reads CASSQGLLAGKNIQYF. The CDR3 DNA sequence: TGCGCCAGCAGCCAAGGCCTCCTGGCGGGGAAAAACATTCAGTACTTC.

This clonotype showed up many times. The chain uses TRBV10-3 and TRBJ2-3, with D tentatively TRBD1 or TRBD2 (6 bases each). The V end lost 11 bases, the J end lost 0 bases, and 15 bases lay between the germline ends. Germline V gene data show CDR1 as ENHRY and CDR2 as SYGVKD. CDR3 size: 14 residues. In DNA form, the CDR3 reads TGTGCCTTCGGGGGAACAGGGAGCACAGATACGCAGTATTTT. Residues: CAFGGTGSTDTQYF.

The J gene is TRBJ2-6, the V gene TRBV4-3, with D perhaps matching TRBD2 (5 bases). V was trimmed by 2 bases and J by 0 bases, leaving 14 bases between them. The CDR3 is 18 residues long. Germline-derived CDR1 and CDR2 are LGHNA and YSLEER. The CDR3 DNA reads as TGCGCCAGCAGCCAAATACGAGGTGAGGGCTCTGGGGCCAACGTCCTGACTTTC. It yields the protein CASSQIRGEGSGANVLTF.

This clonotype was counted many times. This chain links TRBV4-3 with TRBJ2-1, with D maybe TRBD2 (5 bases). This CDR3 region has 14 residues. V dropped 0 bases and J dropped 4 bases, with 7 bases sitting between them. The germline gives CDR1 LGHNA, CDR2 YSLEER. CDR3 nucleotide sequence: TGCGCCAGCAGCCAAGAAACTAGATACAATGAGCAGTTCTTC. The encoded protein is CASSQETRYNEQFF.

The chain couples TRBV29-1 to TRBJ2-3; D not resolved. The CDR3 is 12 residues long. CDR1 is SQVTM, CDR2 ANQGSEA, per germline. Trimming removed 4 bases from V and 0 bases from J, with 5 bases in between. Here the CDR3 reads CSVGRSTDTQYF. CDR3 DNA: TGCAGCGTTGGTCGCAGCACAGATACGCAGTATTTT.

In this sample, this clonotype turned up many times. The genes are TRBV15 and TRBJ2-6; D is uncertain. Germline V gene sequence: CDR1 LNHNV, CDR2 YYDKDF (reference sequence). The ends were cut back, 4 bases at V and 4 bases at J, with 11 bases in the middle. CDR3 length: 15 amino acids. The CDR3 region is CATSIDKSGANVLTF. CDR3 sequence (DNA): TGTGCCACCAGCATTGACAAGTCGGGGGCCAACGTCCTGACTTTC.

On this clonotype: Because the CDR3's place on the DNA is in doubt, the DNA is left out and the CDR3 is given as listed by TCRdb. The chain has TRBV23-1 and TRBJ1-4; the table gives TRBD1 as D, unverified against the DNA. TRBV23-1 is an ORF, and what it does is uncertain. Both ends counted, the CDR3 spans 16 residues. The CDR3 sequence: CASSHIRDRAVKNCFF.

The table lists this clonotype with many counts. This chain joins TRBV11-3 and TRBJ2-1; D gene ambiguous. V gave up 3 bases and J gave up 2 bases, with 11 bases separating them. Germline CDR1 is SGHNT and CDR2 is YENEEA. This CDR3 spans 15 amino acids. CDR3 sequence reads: CASSFDAATYNEQFF. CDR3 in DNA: TGTGCCAGCAGCTTTGACGCCGCGACCTACAATGAGCAGTTCTTC.

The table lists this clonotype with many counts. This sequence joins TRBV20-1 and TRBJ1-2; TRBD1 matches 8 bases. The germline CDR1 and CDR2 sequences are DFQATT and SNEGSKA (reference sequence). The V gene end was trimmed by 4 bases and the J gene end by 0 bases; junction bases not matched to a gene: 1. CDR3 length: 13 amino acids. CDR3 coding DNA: TGCAGTGCTAAGACAGGGGCTAACTATGGCTACACCTTC. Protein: CSAKTGANYGYTF.

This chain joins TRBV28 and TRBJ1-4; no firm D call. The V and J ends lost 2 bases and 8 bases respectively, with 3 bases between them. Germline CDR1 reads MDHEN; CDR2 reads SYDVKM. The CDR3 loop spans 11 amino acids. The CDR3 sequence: CASSLEEKLFF. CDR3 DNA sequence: TGTGCCAGCAGTTTAGAGGAAAAACTGTTTTTT.

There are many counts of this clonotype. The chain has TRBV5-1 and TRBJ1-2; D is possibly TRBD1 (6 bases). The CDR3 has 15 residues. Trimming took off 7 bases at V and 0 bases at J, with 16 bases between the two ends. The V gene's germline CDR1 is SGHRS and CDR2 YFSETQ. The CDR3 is CASRRPGQPNYGYTF. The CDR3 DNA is TGCGCCAGCCGGCGTCCAGGACAGCCTAACTATGGCTACACCTTC. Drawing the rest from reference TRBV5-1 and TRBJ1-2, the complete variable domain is KAGVTQTPRYLIKTRGQQVTLSCSPISGHRSVSWYQQTPGQGLQFLFEYFSETQRNKGNFPGRFSGRQFSNSRSEMNVSTLELGDSALYLCASRRPGQPNYGYTFGSGTRLTVV.

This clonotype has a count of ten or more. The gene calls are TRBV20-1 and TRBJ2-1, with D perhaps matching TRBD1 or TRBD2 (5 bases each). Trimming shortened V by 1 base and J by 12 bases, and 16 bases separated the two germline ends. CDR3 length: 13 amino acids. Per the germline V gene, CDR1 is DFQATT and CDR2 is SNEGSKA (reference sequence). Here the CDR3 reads CSARALGGQGQFF. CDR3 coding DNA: TGCAGTGCTAGAGCCCTCGGCGGGCAGGGGCAGTTCTTC.

Here the CDR3 DNA reads TGCGCCAGCAGCCCTAGCGGGAGTGGCTCCTACAATGAGCAGTTCTTC. Translation: CASSPSGSGSYNEQFF. The rearrangement uses TRBV10-1 and TRBJ2-1, with 10 bases fitting TRBD2. The CDR3 runs to 16 residues. Germline CDR1 reads WNHNN; CDR2 reads SYGVQD (reference sequence). V shed 6 bases, J shed 0 bases, and the junction held 5 bases outside the gene matches.

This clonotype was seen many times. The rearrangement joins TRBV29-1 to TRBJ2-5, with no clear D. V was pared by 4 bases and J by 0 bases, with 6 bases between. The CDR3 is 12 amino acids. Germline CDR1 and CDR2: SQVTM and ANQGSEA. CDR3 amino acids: CSVGPDQETQYF. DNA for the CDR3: TGCAGCGTTGGGCCAGACCAAGAGACCCAGTACTTC.

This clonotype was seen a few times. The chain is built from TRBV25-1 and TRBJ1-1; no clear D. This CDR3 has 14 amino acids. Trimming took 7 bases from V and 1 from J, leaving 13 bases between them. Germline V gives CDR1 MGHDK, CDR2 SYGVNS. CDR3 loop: CASNEAGWNTEAFF. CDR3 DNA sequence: TGTGCCAGCAACGAGGCTGGTTGGAACACTGAAGCTTTCTTT.

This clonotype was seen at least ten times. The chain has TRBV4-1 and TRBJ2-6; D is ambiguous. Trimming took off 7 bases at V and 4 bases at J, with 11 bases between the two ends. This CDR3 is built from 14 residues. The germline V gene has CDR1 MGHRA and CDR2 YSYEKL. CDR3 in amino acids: CASNKASGANVLTF. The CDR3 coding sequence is TGCGCCAGCAACAAGGCTTCCGGGGCCAACGTCCTGACTTTC.